These T cell receptor beta chains were read from a single sample in a study of cytomegalovirus exposure and HLA in healthy donors. The assay was immunoSEQ multiplex PCR, and TCRdb's table has in-frame clones only and misses some. The sample consists of about 140,000 clones, roughly nine tenths of them appearing once. The material sequenced was PBMCs. These TCRs come from a young man in good health and CMV-seronegative. The CDR3 runs from the conserved cysteine through the conserved F or W. The D gene is left open where the match is weak. Size tells how often a clone was seen (once, few, many) or the class of an expanded clone, and some rows leave it out.

CDR3	DNA	V	J	size	D
CASTQGGTSGNNEQFF	TGTGCCAGCACTCAAGGCGGGACTAGCGGTAACAATGAGCAGTTCTTC	TRBV9	TRBJ2-1	NA	TRBD2
CASSADFMNTEAFF	TGTGCCAGCTCAGCGGACTTCATGAACACTGAAGCTTTCTTT	TRBV18	TRBJ1-1	few	NA
CASSWDREFEQFF	TGTGCCAGCAGCTGGGACAGAGAGTTTGAGCAGTTCTTC	TRBV5-4	TRBJ2-1	once	TRBD1
CASSVRGDRDYGYTF	TGTGCCAGCAGCGTACGAGGGGACAGGGATTATGGCTACACCTTC	TRBV9	TRBJ1-2	NA	TRBD1
CAYLALNTGELFF	TGTGCCTATCTTGCACTTAACACCGGGGAGCTGTTTTTT	TRBV7-9	TRBJ2-2	few	NA
CASSVTIPGTLQETQYF	TGTGCCAGCAGCGTGACTATTCCCGGGACTCTACAAGAGACCCAGTACTTC	TRBV9	TRBJ2-5	NA	NA
CSVLGRATDTQYF	TGCAGCGTTCTCGGGAGGGCCACAGATACGCAGTATTTT	TRBV29-1	TRBJ2-3	NA	TRBD2
CASSSRLAGAEQFF	TGTGCCAGCAGCAGCCGACTAGCGGGAGCCGAGCAGTTCTTC	TRBV5-6	TRBJ2-1	once	TRBD2
CASSRNSVGEKLFF	TGCGCCAGCAGCCGGAATTCAGTGGGCGAAAAACTGTTTTTT	TRBV5-1	TRBJ1-4	once	NA
CASSLEASGNYNEQFF	TGTGCCAGCAGCTTAGAAGCTAGCGGGAATTACAATGAGCAGTTCTTC	TRBV7-6	TRBJ2-1	few	TRBD2
CASSLEQYSNQPQHF	TGTGCCAGCAGCTTAGAACAGTATAGCAATCAGCCCCAGCATTTT	TRBV7-2	TRBJ1-5	once	NA
CASTRGGNTEAFF	TGTGCCAGCACCCGGGGGGGTAACACTGAAGCTTTCTTT	TRBV9	TRBJ1-1	NA	NA
CASREHLYSNQPQHF	TGTGCCAGCAGGGAACACCTGTATAGCAATCAGCCCCAGCATTTT	TRBV19	TRBJ1-5	NA	NA
CAWKLRSGNTIYF	TGTGCCTGGAAACTCCGCTCTGGAAACACCATATATTTT	TRBV30	TRBJ1-3	NA	NA
CASSPRQGAYNEQFF	TGCGCCAGCAGCCCTCGACAGGGGGCATACAATGAGCAGTTCTTC	TRBV4-3	TRBJ2-1	NA	TRBD1
CASSYTGNRVNEQYF	TGTGCCAGCAGTTACACAGGGAACAGGGTAAACGAGCAGTACTTC	TRBV6-5	TRBJ2-7	NA	NA
CASSPSDRAGSYNSPLHF	TGTGCCAGCTCACCATCGGACAGGGCGGGGTCCTATAATTCACCCCTCCACTTT	TRBV18	TRBJ1-6	NA	TRBD1
CASGYLGLQETQYF	TGTGCCAGCGGCTACTTGGGGCTCCAAGAGACCCAGTACTTC	TRBV7-9	TRBJ2-5	NA	NA
CASSPYRDGQTQYF	TGTGCCAGCAGCCCCTACAGGGACGGCCAGACCCAGTACTTC	TRBV13	TRBJ2-5	NA	NA
CASRDRVNSGANVLTF	TGTGCCAGCCGGGACAGGGTAAACTCTGGGGCCAACGTCCTGACTTTC	TRBV14	TRBJ2-6	NA	TRBD1
CSLEGQTSYNEQFF	TGCAGCCTTGAGGGGCAGACCTCCTACAATGAGCAGTTCTTC	TRBV29-1	TRBJ2-1	NA	NA
CASSGQGDYGYTF	TGCGCCAGCAGCGGACAGGGGGACTATGGCTACACCTTC	TRBV5-1	TRBJ1-2	NA	TRBD1
CASSLAGVTGELFF	TGTGCCAGCAGTTTAGCGGGGGTCACCGGGGAGCTGTTTTTT	TRBV27	TRBJ2-2	NA	TRBD2
CAISEHGQWGTDTQYF	TGTGCCATCAGTGAACATGGACAGTGGGGCACAGATACGCAGTATTTT	TRBV10-3	TRBJ2-3	NA	NA
CSARTLYEQYF	TGCAGTGCTAGGACTCTCTACGAGCAGTACTTC	TRBV20-1	TRBJ2-7	once	NA
CASSWDGGNPEAFF	TGTGCCAGCAGTTGGGACGGGGGGAATCCTGAAGCTTTCTTT	TRBV6-5	TRBJ1-1	NA	NA
CAWRGTFNSPLHF	TGTGCCTGGAGGGGCACTTTTAATTCACCCCTCCACTTT	TRBV30	TRBJ1-6	NA	NA
CASSLVTSSYNEQFF	TGTGCCAGCAGCTTAGTAACGAGCTCCTACAATGAGCAGTTCTTC	TRBV5-5	TRBJ2-1	NA	NA
CASSPGQGATNTEAFF	TGTGCCAGCAGCCCCGGACAGGGGGCAACGAACACTGAAGCTTTCTTT	TRBV7-2	TRBJ1-1	NA	TRBD1
CASSKQGAHTEAFF	TGTGCCAGCAGTAAACAGGGGGCCCACACTGAAGCTTTCTTT	TRBV6-5	TRBJ1-1	NA	TRBD1
CASSLAGAPGNTIYF	TGTGCCAGCAGTTTAGCTGGGGCCCCTGGAAACACCATATATTTT	TRBV28	TRBJ1-3	NA	NA
CASRAAGELFF	TGTGCCAGCAGGGCTGCTGGGGAGCTGTTTTTT	TRBV27	TRBJ2-2	NA	NA
CASNLGTGNSGNTIYF	TGTGCCAGCAACTTAGGGACAGGCAACTCTGGAAACACCATATATTTT	TRBV11-2	TRBJ1-3	few	TRBD1
CASSLVWSGAGTGELFF	TGTGCCAGCAGCTTAGTGTGGTCAGGGGCTGGCACCGGGGAGCTGTTTTTT	TRBV11-2	TRBJ2-2	once	NA
CASSFFGRGMAKNIQYF	TGTGCCAGCAGTTTTTTCGGGAGGGGTATGGCCAAAAACATTCAGTACTTC	TRBV28	TRBJ2-4	NA	TRBD2
CASSEGSGVVHEQFF	TGTGCCAGCAGTGAAGGGAGCGGGGTGGTCCATGAGCAGTTCTTC	TRBV6-1	TRBJ2-1	NA	TRBD2
CASSLVRLDTEQYF	TGTGCCAGCAGCTTAGTCCGTTTAGACACCGAGCAGTACTTC	TRBV7-8	TRBJ2-7	once	NA
CASRAASTGGYYGYTF	TGTGCCAGCAGGGCCGCCTCGACAGGGGGATACTATGGCTACACCTTC	TRBV2	TRBJ1-2	once	TRBD1
CASLNRADTQYF	TGTGCCAGTCTGAACCGAGCAGATACGCAGTATTTT	TRBV19	TRBJ2-3	NA	NA
CSAATGQGRTEAFF	TGCAGCGCAGCCACGGGACAGGGAAGGACTGAAGCTTTCTTT	TRBV29-1	TRBJ1-1	NA	TRBD1
CASSTAAESTDTQYF	TGTGCCAGCAGTACCGCGGCTGAGAGCACAGATACGCAGTATTTT	TRBV5-4	TRBJ2-3	NA	NA
CANRGGAGGNEQFF	TGTGCCAACCGCGGGGGGGCCGGAGGGAATGAGCAGTTCTTC	TRBV2	TRBJ2-1	NA	TRBD2
CASSLGGDYGYTF	TGTGCCAGCAGCTTAGGGGGAGACTATGGCTACACCTTC	TRBV7-9	TRBJ1-2	NA	NA
CASRVFSGSQKVGELFF	TGTGCCAGTAGGGTGTTTTCGGGATCTCAGAAGGTCGGGGAGCTGTTTTTT	TRBV19	TRBJ2-2	NA	NA